These 18 T cell receptor beta chains came from one sample sequenced in a study of blood T cell repertoires in COVID-19. Repertoires were generated with immunoSEQ multiplex PCR, while TCRdb's copy carries only in-frame clones and drops some. The sample consists of 150,000 to 200,000 clones, 80% to 95% of them appearing once. Sequenced input: peripheral blood. Receptor source: a woman in her fifties or sixties with COVID-19, enrolled during active disease.

The chain employs TRBV11-2 and TRBJ1-2; 7 bases agree with TRBD1. The CDR3 runs 15 residues. The J segment lost 4 bases and the V segment lost 1 base, leaving 6 bases of the junction unmatched. Germline CDR1 reads SGHAT; CDR2 reads FQNNGV. The CDR3 nucleotides are TGTGCCAGCAGCTTAGCGACAGGGACGTTCTATGGCTACACCTTC. Its protein is CASSLATGTFYGYTF.

The V call is TRBV2, the J call TRBJ2-5, with TRBD2 matching over 8 bases. Per germline, CDR1 SNHLY and CDR2 FYNNEI. The trim removed 0 bases at V and 6 bases at J, leaving 9 bases unmatched. The CDR3 consists of 16 residues. CDR3 amino acids: CASSEAPAGAYQTQYF. The CDR3 nucleotides read TGTGCCAGCAGTGAAGCCCCAGCGGGGGCCTACCAGACCCAGTACTTC.

V usage is TRBV5-1 and J usage is TRBJ1-4; 9 bases line up with TRBD1. In germline, CDR1 is SGHRS, CDR2 YFSETQ. There are 16 residues in the CDR3. With V trimmed by 0 bases and J by 7 bases, 7 bases remained unmatched. Here the CDR3 reads CASSLGQTGGLEKLFF. As DNA, the CDR3 is TGCGCCAGCAGCTTGGGTCAGACAGGGGGTCTTGAAAAACTGTTTTTT.

The chain has TRBV19 and TRBJ1-2, with 7 bases fitting TRBD1. Looked up from germline, CDR1 is LNHDA and CDR2 is SQIVND (reference sequence). V dropped 10 bases and J dropped 3; count of bases not matched to a gene: 14. The CDR3 runs 15 residues. CDR3 bases: TGTGCCACTCGAAGAGACCGGGACAGCTACTATGGCTACACCTTC. It codes for CATRRDRDSYYGYTF. Drawing the rest from reference TRBV19 and TRBJ1-2, the complete variable domain is DGGITQSPKYLFRKEGQNVTLSCEQNLNHDAMYWYRQDPGQGLRLIYYSQIVNDFQKGDIAEGYSVSREKKESFPLTVTSAQKNPTAFYLCATRRDRDSYYGYTFGSGTRLTVV.

This chain connects TRBV4-3 to TRBJ1-1; no firm D call. Trimming removed 3 bases at V and 1 base at J, with 12 bases between. This CDR3 is built from 15 residues. Germline CDR1 is LGHNA and CDR2 is YSLEER. The CDR3 DNA sequence: TGCGCCAGCAGCCACCCGGGTCTGGGGAACACTGAAGCTTTCTTT. Translating gives CASSHPGLGNTEAFF.

The genes are TRBV9 and TRBJ1-1; TRBD1 might be the D (5 bases). The germline V gene has CDR1 SGDLS and CDR2 YYNGEE. The CDR3 runs 13 residues. The V end lost 0 bases, the J end lost 8 bases, and 11 bases lay between the germline ends. The CDR3: CASSVAPRAEAFF. The CDR3 nucleotides read TGTGCCAGCAGCGTAGCTCCCAGGGCCGAAGCTTTCTTT.

CDR3 nucleotides: TGTGCCTGCCGTAAGGGGGCGGATGAAAAACTGTTTTTT. It yields the protein CACRKGADEKLFF. V and J are TRBV19 and TRBJ1-4; 7 positions match TRBD1. V dropped 11 bases and J dropped 6; count of bases not matched to a gene: 9. The CDR3 extends over 13 amino acids. Germline V gene lookup returns CDR1 LNHDA and CDR2 SQIVND (reference sequence).

The chain combines TRBV7-9 with TRBJ1-2; D gene ambiguous. This CDR3 region has 15 residues. Germline values: CDR1 SEHNR, CDR2 FQNEAQ (reference sequence). V lost 0 bases to trimming and J lost 4 bases, with 12 bases between them. As DNA, the CDR3 is TGTGCCAGCAGCTTAGCGTCAGGCCCGTTCTATGGCTACACCTTC. This sequence encodes CASSLASGPFYGYTF.

Worth noting for this clone: This sample also contains other DNA sequences that code for the same CDR3. This chain links TRBV2 with TRBJ1-2; possibly TRBD1 for D (5 bases). Germline V gives CDR1 SNHLY, CDR2 FYNNEI. The CDR3 has 14 residues. With 2 bases removed from V and 2 bases from J, the gap between germline ends came to 9 bases. For the CDR3, the DNA is TGTGCCAGCAGTGAACAGGGTCTAAACTATGGCTACACCTTC. Encoded protein: CASSEQGLNYGYTF.

V is TRBV7-8 and J is TRBJ2-7; D is perhaps TRBD1 (6 bases). The length of the CDR3 is 11 residues. The ends were cut back, 6 bases at V and 5 bases at J, with 8 bases in the middle. Germline CDR1 is SGHVS and CDR2 is FQNEAQ. DNA for the CDR3: TGTGCCAGCAGTACAGGGAACGAGCAGTACTTC. Amino acids: CASSTGNEQYF.

This rearrangement joins TRBV4-3 to TRBJ2-5, with D hard to call. The germline V gene encodes CDR1 LGHNA and CDR2 YSLEER. The ends were cut back, 0 bases at V and 1 base at J, with 12 bases in the middle. This CDR3 contains 16 residues. The CDR3 protein is CASSQEGRQFQETQYF. The CDR3 DNA is TGCGCCAGCAGCCAAGAGGGCAGGCAGTTCCAAGAGACCCAGTACTTC.

The chain recombines TRBV7-9 with TRBJ2-3; maybe TRBD1 (5 bases). CDR3 length: 13 residues. Germline V gives CDR1 SEHNR, CDR2 FQNEAQ (reference sequence). V was clipped by 1 base and J by 4 bases, with 6 bases between them. DNA for the CDR3: TGTGCCAGCAGCTTAGGGGGCGCAGATACGCAGTATTTT. Its protein product is CASSLGGADTQYF.

This chain uses TRBV7-8 with TRBJ1-4, with 8 bases lining up with TRBD1. The CDR3 is 15 amino acids. Per the germline V gene, CDR1 is SGHVS and CDR2 is FQNEAQ. With 4 bases clipped from V and 8 bases from J, the junction kept 9 bases outside the gene matches. DNA for the CDR3: TGTGCCAGCAGCTCCCTTGGACAGGGTGGGGAAAAACTGTTTTTT. Protein product: CASSSLGQGGEKLFF. The full variable domain, completed using reference TRBV7-8 and TRBJ1-4, is GAGVSQSPRYKVAKRGQDVALRCDPISGHVSLFWYQQALGQGPEFLTYFQNEAQLDKSGLPSDRFFAERPEGSVSTLKIQRTQQEDSAVYLCASSSLGQGGEKLFFGSGTQLSVL.

The rearrangement links TRBV25-1 to TRBJ1-3; 8 bases fit TRBD1. The CDR3 loop spans 16 amino acids. The V and J ends lost 4 bases and 0 bases, in that order; junction bases with no gene match: 5. Per the germline V gene, CDR1 is MGHDK and CDR2 is SYGVNS. The CDR3 DNA follows: TGTGCCAGCAGTGGGACAGGGTACCGCTCTGGAAACACCATATATTTT. Encoded protein: CASSGTGYRSGNTIYF.

V and J are TRBV4-2 and TRBJ1-4; the D is unclear. Per the germline V gene, CDR1 is LGHNA and CDR2 is YNFKEQ. The CDR3 totals 17 residues. The V end lost 0 bases, the J end lost 8 bases, and 19 bases lay between the germline ends. CDR3 nucleotide sequence: TGTGCCAGCAGCCAAGACAAACGGGGATCCTTGGGAGAAAAACTGTTTTTT. Its translation is CASSQDKRGSLGEKLFF.

This rearrangement joins TRBV19 to TRBJ1-1; D call uncertain. This CDR3 region has 13 residues. Germline V gives CDR1 LNHDA, CDR2 SQIVND (reference sequence). V was cut by 5 bases and J by 1 base, with 8 bases left in between. The CDR3 reads CASSPRENTEAFF. In DNA, the CDR3 is TGTGCCAGTAGTCCCCGAGAGAACACTGAAGCTTTCTTT. Variable domain in full (rest from reference TRBV19 and TRBJ1-1): DGGITQSPKYLFRKEGQNVTLSCEQNLNHDAMYWYRQDPGQGLRLIYYSQIVNDFQKGDIAEGYSVSREKKESFPLTVTSAQKNPTAFYLCASSPRENTEAFFGQGTRLTVV.

The chain combines TRBV5-1 with TRBJ1-4, with 7 bases that match TRBD1. The germline CDR1 and CDR2 sequences are SGHRS and YFSETQ. The J segment lost 5 bases and the V segment lost 0 bases, leaving 4 bases of the junction unmatched. CDR3 length: 15 residues. The CDR3 DNA follows: TGCGCCAGCAGCTTGGCGGGACAGCCGAATGAAAAACTGTTTTTT. Protein product: CASSLAGQPNEKLFF. The variable domain in full, completed from reference TRBV5-1 and TRBJ1-4, reads KAGVTQTPRYLIKTRGQQVTLSCSPISGHRSVSWYQQTPGQGLQFLFEYFSETQRNKGNFPGRFSGRQFSNSRSEMNVSTLELGDSALYLCASSLAGQPNEKLFFGSGTQLSVL.

This rearrangement joins TRBV29-1 to TRBJ1-2; tentatively, D is TRBD1 (6 bases). CDR1 is SQVTM, CDR2 ANQGSEA, per germline. The germline V and J ends were trimmed by 3 bases and 4 bases, with 9 bases remaining between them. The CDR3 has 12 amino acids. The CDR3 coding sequence is TGCAGCGTTGAGGGAGGGGGCTATGGCTACACCTTC. Translation gives CSVEGGGYGYTF.